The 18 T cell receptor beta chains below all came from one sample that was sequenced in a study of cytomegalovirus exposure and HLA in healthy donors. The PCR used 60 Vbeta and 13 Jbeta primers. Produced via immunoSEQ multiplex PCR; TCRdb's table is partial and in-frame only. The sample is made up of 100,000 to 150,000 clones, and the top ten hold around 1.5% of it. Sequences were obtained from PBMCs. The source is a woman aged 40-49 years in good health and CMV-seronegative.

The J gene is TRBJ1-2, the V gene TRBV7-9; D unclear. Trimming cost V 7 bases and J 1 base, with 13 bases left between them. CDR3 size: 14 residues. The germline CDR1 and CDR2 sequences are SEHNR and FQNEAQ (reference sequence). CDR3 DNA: TGTGCCAGCACTCCGGGGAGGGATAACTATGGCTACACCTTC. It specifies CASTPGRDNYGYTF.

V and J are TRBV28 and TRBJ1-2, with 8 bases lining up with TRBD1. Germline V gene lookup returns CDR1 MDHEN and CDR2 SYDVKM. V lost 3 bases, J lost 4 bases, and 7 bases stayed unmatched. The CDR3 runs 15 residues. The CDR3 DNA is TGTGCCAGCAGTTTTCAATTAGGACAGGGCTATGGCTACACCTTC. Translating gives CASSFQLGQGYGYTF.

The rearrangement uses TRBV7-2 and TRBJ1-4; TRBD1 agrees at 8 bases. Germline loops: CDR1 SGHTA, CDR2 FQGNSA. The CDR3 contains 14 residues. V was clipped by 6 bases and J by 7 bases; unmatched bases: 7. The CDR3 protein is CASSYRTGTEKLFF. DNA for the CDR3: TGTGCCAGCAGTTACCGGACAGGGACTGAAAAACTGTTTTTT.

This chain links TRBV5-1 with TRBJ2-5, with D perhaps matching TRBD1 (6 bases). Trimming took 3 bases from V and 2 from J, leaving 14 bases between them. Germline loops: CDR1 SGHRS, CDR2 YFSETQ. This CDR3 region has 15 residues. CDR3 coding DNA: TGCGCCAGCAGCTCCTGGGACATACTGCAAGAGACCCAGTACTTC. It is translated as CASSSWDILQETQYF.

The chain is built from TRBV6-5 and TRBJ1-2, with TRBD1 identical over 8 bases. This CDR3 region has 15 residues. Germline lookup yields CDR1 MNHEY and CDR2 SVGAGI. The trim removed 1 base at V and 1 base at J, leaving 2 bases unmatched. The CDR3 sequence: CASSYFGQGNYGYTF. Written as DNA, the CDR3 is TGTGCCAGCAGTTACTTCGGACAGGGTAACTATGGCTACACCTTC.

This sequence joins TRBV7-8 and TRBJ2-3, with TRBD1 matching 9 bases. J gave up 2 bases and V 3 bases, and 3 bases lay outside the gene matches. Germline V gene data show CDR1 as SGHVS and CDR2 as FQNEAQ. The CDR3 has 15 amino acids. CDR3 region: CASSFGQGYTDTQYF. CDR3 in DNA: TGTGCCAGCAGCTTTGGACAGGGGTACACAGATACGCAGTATTTT.

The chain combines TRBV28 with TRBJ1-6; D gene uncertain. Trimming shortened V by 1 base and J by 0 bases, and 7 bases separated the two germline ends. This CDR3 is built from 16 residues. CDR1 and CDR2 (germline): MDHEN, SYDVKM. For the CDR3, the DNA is TGTGCCAGCAGTTTATATCCCAGCTCCTATAATTCACCCCTCCACTTT. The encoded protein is CASSLYPSSYNSPLHF. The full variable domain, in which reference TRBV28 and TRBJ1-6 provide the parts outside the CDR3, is DVKVTQSSRYLVKRTGEKVFLECVQDMDHENMFWYRQDPGLGLRLIYFSYDVKMKEKGDIPEGYSVSREKKERFSLILESASTNQTSMYLCASSLYPSSYNSPLHFGNGTRLTVT.

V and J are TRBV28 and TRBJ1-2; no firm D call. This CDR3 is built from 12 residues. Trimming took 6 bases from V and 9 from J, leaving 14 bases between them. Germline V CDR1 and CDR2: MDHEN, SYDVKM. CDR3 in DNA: TGTGCCAGCAGCCCCCCCGGGAGGAGCTACACCTTC. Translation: CASSPPGRSYTF.

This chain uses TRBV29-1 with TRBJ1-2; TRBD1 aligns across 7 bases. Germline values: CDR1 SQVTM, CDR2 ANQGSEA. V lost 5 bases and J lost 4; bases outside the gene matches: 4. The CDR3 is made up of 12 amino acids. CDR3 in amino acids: CSVYRGPYGYTF. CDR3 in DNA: TGCAGCGTTTACAGGGGTCCCTATGGCTACACCTTC.

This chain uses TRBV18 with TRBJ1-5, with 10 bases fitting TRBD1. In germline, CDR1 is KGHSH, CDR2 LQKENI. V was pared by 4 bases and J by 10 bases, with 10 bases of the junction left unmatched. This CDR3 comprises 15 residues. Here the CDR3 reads CASSRETGTGDPQHF. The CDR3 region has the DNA TGTGCCAGCTCACGCGAAACCGGGACAGGGGATCCCCAGCATTTT.

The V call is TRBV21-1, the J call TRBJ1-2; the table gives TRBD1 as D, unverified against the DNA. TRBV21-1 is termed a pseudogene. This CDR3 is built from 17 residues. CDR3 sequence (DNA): TGTGCCAGCAGCACATGGTGGGACAGCAACTTTAACTATGGCTACACCTTC. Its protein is CASSTWWDSNFNYGYTF.

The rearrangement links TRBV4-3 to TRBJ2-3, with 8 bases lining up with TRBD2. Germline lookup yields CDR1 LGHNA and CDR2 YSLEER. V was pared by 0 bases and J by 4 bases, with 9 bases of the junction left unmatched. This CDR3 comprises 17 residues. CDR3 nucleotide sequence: TGCGCCAGCAGCCAAGACGGGCGGGGGGCCGGCCCAGATACGCAGTATTTT. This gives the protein CASSQDGRGAGPDTQYF.

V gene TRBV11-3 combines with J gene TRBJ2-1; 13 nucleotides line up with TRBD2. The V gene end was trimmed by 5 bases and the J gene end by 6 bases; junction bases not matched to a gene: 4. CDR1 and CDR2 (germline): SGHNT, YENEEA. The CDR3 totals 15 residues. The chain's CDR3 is CASSVTSGGGNEQFF. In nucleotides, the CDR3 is TGTGCCAGCAGCGTTACTAGCGGGGGGGGCAATGAGCAGTTCTTC.

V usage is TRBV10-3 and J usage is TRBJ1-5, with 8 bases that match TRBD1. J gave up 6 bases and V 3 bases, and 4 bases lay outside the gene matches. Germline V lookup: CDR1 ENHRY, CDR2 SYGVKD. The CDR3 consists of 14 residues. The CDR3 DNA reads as TGTGCCATCAGTGACAGGGGGCGAGGTCAGCCCCAGCATTTT. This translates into CAISDRGRGQPQHF.

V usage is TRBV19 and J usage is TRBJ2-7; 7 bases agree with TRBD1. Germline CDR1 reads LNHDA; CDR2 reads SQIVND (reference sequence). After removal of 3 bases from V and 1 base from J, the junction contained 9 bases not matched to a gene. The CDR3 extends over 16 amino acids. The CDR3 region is CASSMGRQGVSYEQYF. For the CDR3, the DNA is TGTGCCAGTAGTATGGGTCGACAGGGCGTTTCCTACGAGCAGTACTTC.

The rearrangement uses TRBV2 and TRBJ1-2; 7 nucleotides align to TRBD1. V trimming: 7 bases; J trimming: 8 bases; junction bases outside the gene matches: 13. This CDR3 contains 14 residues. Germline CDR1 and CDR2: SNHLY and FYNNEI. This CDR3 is CASNGDRDRWGYTF. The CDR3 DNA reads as TGTGCCAGCAACGGTGACAGGGATCGGTGGGGCTACACCTTC.

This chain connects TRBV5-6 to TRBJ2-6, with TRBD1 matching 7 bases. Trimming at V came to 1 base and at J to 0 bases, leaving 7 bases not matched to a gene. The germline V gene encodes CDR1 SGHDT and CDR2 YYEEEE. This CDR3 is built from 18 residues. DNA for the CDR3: TGTGCCAGCAGCTTGTTTACAGGGGTTCCCTCTGGGGCCAACGTCCTGACTTTC. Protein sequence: CASSLFTGVPSGANVLTF. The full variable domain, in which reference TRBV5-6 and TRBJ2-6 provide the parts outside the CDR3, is DAGVTQSPTHLIKTRGQQVTLRCSPKSGHDTVSWYQQALGQGPQFIFQYYEEEERQRGNFPDRFSGHQFPNYSSELNVNALLLGDSALYLCASSLFTGVPSGANVLTFGAGSRLTVL.

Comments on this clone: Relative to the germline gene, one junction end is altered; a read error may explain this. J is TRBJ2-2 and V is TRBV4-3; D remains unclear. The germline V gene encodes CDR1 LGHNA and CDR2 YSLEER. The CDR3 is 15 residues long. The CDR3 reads CASGQDRVETGELFF. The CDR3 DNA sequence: TGCGCCAGCGGCCAAGATCGGGTAGAGACCGGGGAGCTGTTTTTT.